This T cell receptor beta chain is drawn from a study of blood T cell repertoires in COVID-19. The CDR3 extends over 14 amino acids. V lost 4 bases to trimming and J lost 4 bases; unmatched junction nucleotides: 5. Germline V CDR1 and CDR2: SNHLY, FYNNEI. Produced via immunoSEQ multiplex PCR; TCRdb's table is partial and in-frame only. This sample carries 30,000 to 45,000 clones, around four fifths of them seen once, and the ten largest clones take about 15%. This receptor was identified in a human donor in a cohort sampled during active COVID-19. The chain combines TRBV2 with TRBJ1-2, with 8 bases identical to TRBD1. Material for sequencing was peripheral blood. CDR3 in DNA: TGTGCCAGCAGTGGGGCAGGGGGCCGCTATGGCTACACCTTC. Amino acids: CASSGAGGRYGYTF.